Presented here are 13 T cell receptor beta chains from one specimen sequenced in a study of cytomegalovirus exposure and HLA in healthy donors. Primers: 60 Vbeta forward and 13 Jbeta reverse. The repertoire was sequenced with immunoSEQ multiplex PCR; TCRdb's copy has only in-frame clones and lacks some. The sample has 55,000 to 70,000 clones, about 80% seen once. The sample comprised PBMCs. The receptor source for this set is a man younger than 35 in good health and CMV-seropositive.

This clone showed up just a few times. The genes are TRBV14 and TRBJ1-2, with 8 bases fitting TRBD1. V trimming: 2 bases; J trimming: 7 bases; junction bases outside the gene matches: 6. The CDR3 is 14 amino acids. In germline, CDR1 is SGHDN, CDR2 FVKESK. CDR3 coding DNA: TGTGCCAGCAGCCAATTTACAGGGGGGGCTGGCTACACCTTC. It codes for CASSQFTGGAGYTF.

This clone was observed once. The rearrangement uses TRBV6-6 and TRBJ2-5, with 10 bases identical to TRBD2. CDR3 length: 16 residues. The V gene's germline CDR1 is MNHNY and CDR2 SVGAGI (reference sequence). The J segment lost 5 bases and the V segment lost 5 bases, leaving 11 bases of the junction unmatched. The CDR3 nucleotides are TGTGCCAGCAGTAGAGGACTAGCGGAGATGGTGGAGACCCAGTACTTC. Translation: CASSRGLAEMVETQYF.

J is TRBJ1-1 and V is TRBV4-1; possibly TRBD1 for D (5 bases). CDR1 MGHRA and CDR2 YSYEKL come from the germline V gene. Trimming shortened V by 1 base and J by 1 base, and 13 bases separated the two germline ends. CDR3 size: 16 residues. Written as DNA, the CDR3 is TGCGCCAGCAGCCAAGGGAAGGGGAATCGGAACACTGAAGCTTTCTTT. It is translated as CASSQGKGNRNTEAFF.

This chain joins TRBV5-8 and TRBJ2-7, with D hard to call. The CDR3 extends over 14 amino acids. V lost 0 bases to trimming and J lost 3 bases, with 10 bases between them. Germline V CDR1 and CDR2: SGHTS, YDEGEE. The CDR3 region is CASSLGRRSYEQYF. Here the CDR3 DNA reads TGTGCCAGCAGCTTGGGTCGGCGGAGCTACGAGCAGTACTTC.

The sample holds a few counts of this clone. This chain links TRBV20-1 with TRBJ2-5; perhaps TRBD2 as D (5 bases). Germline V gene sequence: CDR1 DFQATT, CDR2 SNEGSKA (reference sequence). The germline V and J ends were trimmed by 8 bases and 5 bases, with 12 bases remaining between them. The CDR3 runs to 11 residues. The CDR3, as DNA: TGCAGTAGTAATTGGAGGGAGACCCAGTACTTC. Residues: CSSNWRETQYF.

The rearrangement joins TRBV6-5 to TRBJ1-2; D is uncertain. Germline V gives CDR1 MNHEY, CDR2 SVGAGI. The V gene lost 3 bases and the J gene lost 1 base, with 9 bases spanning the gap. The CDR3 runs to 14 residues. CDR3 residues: CASSYYGINYGYTF. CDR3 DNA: TGTGCCAGCAGTTATTACGGGATTAACTATGGCTACACCTTC.

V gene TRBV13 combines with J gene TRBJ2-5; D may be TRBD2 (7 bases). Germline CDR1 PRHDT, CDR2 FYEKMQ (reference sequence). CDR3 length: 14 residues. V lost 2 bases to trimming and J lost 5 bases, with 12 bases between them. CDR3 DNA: TGTGCCAGCAGCTTACGGTGGGGGGGCGAGACCCAGTACTTC. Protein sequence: CASSLRWGGETQYF.

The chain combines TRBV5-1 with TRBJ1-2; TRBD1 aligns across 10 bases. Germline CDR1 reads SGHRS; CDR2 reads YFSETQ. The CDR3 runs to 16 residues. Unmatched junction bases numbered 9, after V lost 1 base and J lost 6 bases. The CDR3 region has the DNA TGCGCCAGCAGCTTGCAGTCCGGGACAGGGGCTCATGGCTACACCTTC. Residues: CASSLQSGTGAHGYTF.

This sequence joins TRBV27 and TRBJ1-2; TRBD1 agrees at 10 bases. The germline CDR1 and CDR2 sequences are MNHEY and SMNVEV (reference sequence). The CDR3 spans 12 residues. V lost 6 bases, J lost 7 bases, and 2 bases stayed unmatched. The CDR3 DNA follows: TGTGCCAGCAGAAGGGACAGGGGTGGCTACACCTTC. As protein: CASRRDRGGYTF.

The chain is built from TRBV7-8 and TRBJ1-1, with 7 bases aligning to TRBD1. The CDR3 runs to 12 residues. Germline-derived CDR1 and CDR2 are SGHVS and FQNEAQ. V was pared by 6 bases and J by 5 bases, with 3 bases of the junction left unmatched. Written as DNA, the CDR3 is TGTGCCAGCAGTCCAGGGGGGACTGAAGCTTTCTTT. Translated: CASSPGGTEAFF.

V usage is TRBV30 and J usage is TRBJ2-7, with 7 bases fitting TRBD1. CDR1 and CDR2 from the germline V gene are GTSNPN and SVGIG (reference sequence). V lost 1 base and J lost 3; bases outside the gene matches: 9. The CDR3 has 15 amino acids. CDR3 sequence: CAWSGTRDSRYEQYF. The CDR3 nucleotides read TGTGCCTGGAGTGGGACTCGGGACAGCCGCTACGAGCAGTACTTC.

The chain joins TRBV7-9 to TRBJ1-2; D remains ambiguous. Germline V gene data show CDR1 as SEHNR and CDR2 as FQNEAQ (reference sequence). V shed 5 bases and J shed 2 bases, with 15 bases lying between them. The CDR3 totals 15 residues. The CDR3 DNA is TGTGCCAGCAGCAGCTTATACCCGGGAAACTATGGCTACACCTTC. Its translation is CASSSLYPGNYGYTF.

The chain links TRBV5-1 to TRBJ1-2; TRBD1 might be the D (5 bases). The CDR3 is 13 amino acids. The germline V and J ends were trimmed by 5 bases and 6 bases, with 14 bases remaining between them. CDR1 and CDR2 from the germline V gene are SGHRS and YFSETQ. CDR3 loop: CASSFGGENGYTF. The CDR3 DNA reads TGCGCCAGCAGTTTTGGGGGGGAAAATGGCTACACCTTC.